This T cell receptor beta chain was sequenced during a study of CD8+ T cells in alopecia areata. CDR1 is SGHDT and CDR2 is YYEEEE in the germline V gene. The CDR3 has 16 residues. The authors extracted RNA and reverse transcribed it into cDNA as the sequencing template. The assay was immunoSEQ multiplex PCR, and TCRdb's table has in-frame clones only and misses some. Of 150,000 to 160,000 clones in the sample, 45% to 55% were seen once. The starting material was CD8+ T cells sorted from blood, obtained at week 0. The chain carries TRBV5-6 and TRBJ2-5; TRBD2 matches 13 bases. TRBJ2-7 matches the DNA end more closely, so the J call is doubtful. The sequence was collected from a human donor with alopecia areata. DNA of the CDR3: TGTGCCAGCAGTTTAGGACTAGCGGGGGACTACTACGAGCAGTACTTC. It specifies CASSLGLAGDYYEQYF.